Following are 21 T cell receptor beta chains from one sample sequenced in a study of T-cell reconstitution after alpha-beta-depleted transplantation in children listed by TCRdb under 2016. The receptor library was made with PCR. The listed sequencing device is Illumina HiSeq 2500. TCR libraries were prepared with molecular barcoding, using unique molecular identifiers to normalize TCRbeta repertoire quantification. TCRdb itself trimmed the public reads at Q25 with fastp, ran MiXCR and retained productive beta chains. Each entry is one CDR3 protein sequence, shown with its most common DNA and genes. This sample has around 450,000 distinct CDR3 sequences in its table, and about a sixth of those were observed once. The ten largest clones take up 25% to 30% of the sample. The treatment or condition label on this specimen signifies: allogeneic hematopoietic cell transplantation with graft depleted of TCRalphabeta T cells and CD19 B cells.

The sample consisted of PBMCs, mostly from graft donor cells, taken 360 days after TCRalphabeta/CD19-depleted stem cell transplant. The receptors derive from a boy younger than two who had a stem cell transplant for Wiskott-Aldrich syndrome, so the T cells may come from the graft donor.

Ten or more counts support this clonotype. The V call is TRBV12-3 or TRBV12-4, the J call TRBJ2-2; the D gene could be TRBD1 or TRBD2 (6 bases each). The CDR3 consists of 16 residues. Trimming removed 2 bases at V and 2 bases at J, with 12 bases between. This CDR3 is CASSLTRGPNTGELFF. As DNA, the CDR3 is TGTGCCAGCAGTTTAACACGGGGGCCAAACACCGGGGAGCTGTTTTTT.

V gene TRBV7-2 combines with J gene TRBJ1-1; TRBD1 might be the D (5 bases). V was clipped by 2 bases and J by 12 bases, with 16 bases between them. Per germline, CDR1 SGHTA and CDR2 FQGNSA. This CDR3 has 13 amino acids. CDR3 coding DNA: TGTGCCAGCAGCTTATTCCAACCAGGGAGGCCTTTCTTT. It encodes CASSLFQPGRPFF.

The chain carries TRBV11-1 and TRBJ1-1, with D perhaps matching TRBD1 (5 bases). The CDR3 loop spans 14 amino acids. Germline loops: CDR1 SGHAT, CDR2 FQDESV (reference sequence). V lost 3 bases and J lost 1, with 9 bases in between. CDR3 protein: CASSFYGGNTEAFF. Written as DNA, the CDR3 is TGTGCCAGCAGCTTTTACGGGGGGAACACTGAAGCTTTCTTT.

This chain uses TRBV29-1 with TRBJ2-5; D gene ambiguous. The germline gives CDR1 SQVTM, CDR2 ANQGSEA. This CDR3 has 10 residues. Trimming cost V 0 bases and J 11 bases, with 7 bases left between them. CDR3 residues: CSVEEGRQYF. The CDR3 nucleotides are TGCAGCGTTGAAGAGGGCAGGCAGTACTTC.

This clonotype was counted a few times. The rearrangement uses TRBV5-1 and TRBJ2-5; no firm D call. Deletions cut 0 bases from V and 5 bases from J, with 8 bases between. Looked up from germline, CDR1 is SGHRS and CDR2 is YFSETQ. The CDR3 has 13 amino acids. The CDR3 reads CASSLDYRETQYF. The DNA for the CDR3 is TGCGCCAGCAGCTTGGACTACCGGGAGACCCAGTACTTC.

This clonotype was found a few times. The V and J genes are TRBV6-5 and TRBJ2-2, with D possibly matching TRBD2 (6 bases). The germline V and J ends were trimmed by 2 bases and 7 bases, with 11 bases remaining between them. The CDR3 has 14 amino acids. In germline, CDR1 is MNHEY, CDR2 SVGAGI. CDR3 bases: TGTGCCAGCAGTTACGGGGGGTTCGGCGGGGAGCTGTTTTTT. Translating it yields CASSYGGFGGELFF.

This clonotype has a handful of counts. The chain is built from TRBV3-1 and TRBJ2-2, with 8 bases that match TRBD2. Trimming took 4 bases from V and 4 from J; bases not matched to a gene: 8. This CDR3 spans 16 amino acids. The germline V gene encodes CDR1 LGHDT and CDR2 YNNKEL (reference sequence). The CDR3 coding sequence is TGTGCCAGCAGCCGCTCGGGGGGGGCGAGCACCGGGGAGCTGTTTTTT. Its translation is CASSRSGGASTGELFF.

Ten or more counts support this clonotype. The chain carries TRBV12-3 or TRBV12-4 and TRBJ2-7; D is undetermined. Trimming left V 8 bases short and J 0 bases short, with 17 bases between. The CDR3 length is 15 residues. The CDR3 is CASSLGSLSSYEQYF. In nucleotides, the CDR3 is TGTGCCAGCTCCCTCGGATCACTGAGCTCCTACGAGCAGTACTTC.

This clonotype has ten or more counts. This chain joins TRBV28 and TRBJ2-7; 8 bases line up with TRBD2. This CDR3 is built from 14 residues. The germline gives CDR1 MDHEN, CDR2 SYDVKM. After removal of 1 base from V and 3 bases from J, the junction contained 2 bases not matched to a gene. The CDR3 bases are TGTGCCAGCAGTTTATACCTAGCGGGCTACGAGCAGTACTTC. This encodes CASSLYLAGYEQYF.

V usage is TRBV6-1 and J usage is TRBJ1-6; no clear D. Germline CDR1 MNHNS, CDR2 SASEGT. This CDR3 is built from 14 residues. Trimming took 7 bases from V and 6 from J, leaving 13 bases between them. The CDR3 DNA follows: TGTGCCAGCATCAAGGACGGCCTTAATTCACCCCTCCACTTT. As protein: CASIKDGLNSPLHF.

V usage is TRBV20-1 and J usage is TRBJ2-4, with D maybe TRBD1 (5 bases). With 4 bases removed from V and 2 bases from J, the gap between germline ends came to 9 bases. This CDR3 has 13 residues. In germline, CDR1 is DFQATT, CDR2 SNEGSKA (reference sequence). The CDR3 DNA reads TGCAGTGCTATTTACAGGACCAAAAACATTCAGTACTTC. Its translation: CSAIYRTKNIQYF.

This clonotype was seen only a few times. The chain employs TRBV3-1 and TRBJ2-5, with 14 bases matching TRBD2. Trimming took 5 bases from V and 5 from J; bases not matched to a gene: 7. The CDR3 spans 16 residues. The germline CDR1 and CDR2 sequences are LGHDT and YNNKEL (reference sequence). CDR3 DNA sequence: TGTGCCAGCAGCTCTAAGGGACTAGCGGGAGTCGAGACCCAGTACTTC. Its protein is CASSSKGLAGVETQYF.

This clonotype was observed a handful of times. V is TRBV10-2 and J is TRBJ2-7; 8 positions agree with TRBD1. Germline lookup yields CDR1 WSHSY and CDR2 SAAADI. The CDR3 consists of 15 residues. With 10 bases clipped from V and 3 bases from J, the junction kept 14 bases outside the gene matches. In nucleotides, the CDR3 is TGCGCCACCATAATGACAGGGGACGCCCGCTACGAGCAGTACTTC. Translated: CATIMTGDARYEQYF.

This clonotype was seen only a few times. The chain employs TRBV30 and TRBJ2-2; possible D gene TRBD1, 6 bases. CDR1 and CDR2 (germline): GTSNPN, SVGIG (reference sequence). V lost 2 bases and J 8 bases, leaving 15 bases between the germline ends. The CDR3 consists of 14 residues. The CDR3 DNA follows: TGTGCCTGGAGTTCCACAGGGTTAGGAGGGGAGCTGTTTTTT. Its protein is CAWSSTGLGGELFF.

The V gene is TRBV6-5, the J gene TRBJ2-7; D might be TRBD1 or TRBD2, each matching 6 bases. The CDR3 spans 12 residues. CDR1 is MNHEY, CDR2 SVGAGI, per germline. V dropped 6 bases and J dropped 11 bases, with 17 bases sitting between them. The CDR3 is CASSLRGLMEYF. DNA of the CDR3: TGTGCCAGCAGCCTACGGGGGCTAATGGAGTACTTC.

This clonotype was picked up a small number of times. The chain carries TRBV25-1 and TRBJ1-2, with a tentative D call TRBD1 (5 bases). This CDR3 region has 14 residues. Germline assignment: CDR1 MGHDK and CDR2 SYGVNS. Trimming took 3 bases from V and 4 from J, leaving 12 bases between them. DNA for the CDR3: TGTGCCAGCAGTGAGACCGGGACGGCCTATGGCTACACCTTC. Protein product: CASSETGTAYGYTF.

This clonotype was seen repeatedly, ten times or more. The gene calls are TRBV7-9 and TRBJ2-5, with 10 bases lining up with TRBD1. The CDR3 spans 14 residues. V gave up 2 bases and J gave up 6 bases; unmatched junction bases: 3. Germline V gene lookup returns CDR1 SEHNR and CDR2 FQNEAQ (reference sequence). DNA for the CDR3: TGTGCCAGCAGCTTACGGACAGGGGGGCAGACCCAGTACTTC. This translates into CASSLRTGGQTQYF.

The CDR3 reads CASSTGQGGISNQPQHF. The CDR3 DNA sequence: TGTGCCAGTAGTACCGGACAGGGGGGAATTAGCAATCAGCCCCAGCATTTT. The V gene is TRBV19, the J gene TRBJ1-5; 10 bases are shared with TRBD1. Germline trimming cut 4 bases from V and 0 bases from J; bases unmatched to any gene: 6. The germline V gene encodes CDR1 LNHDA and CDR2 SQIVND (reference sequence). There are 17 residues in the CDR3.

This clonotype was seen only a few times. The V and J genes are TRBV7-2 and TRBJ2-7; tentative D call: TRBD2 (6 bases). The CDR3 has 14 amino acids. Trimming stripped 7 bases from V and 3 bases from J, with 16 bases between. Germline CDR1 is SGHTA and CDR2 is FQGNSA. CDR3 region: CASKSSGLLYEQYF. The CDR3 nucleotides are TGTGCCAGCAAATCCTCGGGACTCCTCTACGAGCAGTACTTC.

This clonotype was seen a handful of times. This chain connects TRBV29-1 to TRBJ2-1; tentative D call: TRBD2 (5 bases). Germline V lookup: CDR1 SQVTM, CDR2 ANQGSEA. The CDR3 spans 17 residues. The V end lost 4 bases, the J end lost 3 bases, and 22 bases lay between the germline ends. Here the CDR3 DNA reads TGCAGCGTTGTTAAGCACGCTCTGACTCGGGGCTACAATGAGCAGTTCTTC. Its protein is CSVVKHALTRGYNEQFF.

In its sample, this clonotype was seen many times. The chain joins TRBV12-3 or TRBV12-4 to TRBJ2-5, with a possible D match to TRBD1 (5 bases). V dropped 2 bases and J dropped 1 base, with 8 bases sitting between them. The CDR3 sequence is 14 residues long. The CDR3 bases are TGTGCCAGCAGTTTAAGGCAGGGCCAAGAGACCCAGTACTTC. As protein: CASSLRQGQETQYF.